This is a list of T cell receptor beta chains from one sample in a study of shared clonotypes between healthy human individuals. Sequencing was performed with immunoSEQ multiplex PCR; in TCRdb, only in-frame clones are kept and a portion is missing. Of roughly 1.4 million clones listed, approximately 98.5% were seen once; the top ten hold about 0.34%. Sequences were obtained from naive CD4+ T cells sorted from blood. These receptor sequences come from a young man in good health. Each CDR3 is given with its conserved first and last residue. D genes are given only for firm matches. The listing skips clone size in some rows; elsewhere it reads once, few, many or a size class.

>NA|NA|TRBV5-1|TRBJ2-1
TGCGCCAGCAGCTTGGAGGGCAGAAACAATGAGCAGTTCTTC
CASSLEGRNNEQFF
>TRBD1|NA|TRBV28|TRBJ1-1
TGTGCCAGCAGTTCGAGTTACAGGGGCTGGAACACTGAAGCTTTCTTT
CASSSSYRGWNTEAFF
>NA|NA|TRBV29-1|TRBJ2-2
TGCAGCGTTGGTAGACTAGGAAACACCGGGGAGCTGTTTTTT
CSVGRLGNTGELFF
>NA|NA|TRBV11-1|TRBJ2-2
TGTGCCAGCAGCTCCCAGGTCCTCGGGGAGCTGTTTTTT
CASSSQVLGELFF
>NA|NA|TRBV4-2|TRBJ2-3
TGTGCCAGCAGCCAAGATTGGCGCAGCACAGATACGCAGTATTTT
CASSQDWRSTDTQYF
>NA|NA|TRBV7-2|TRBJ1-3
TGTGCCAGCAGCTTAGCCCCTGGATTTGGTGGAAACACCATATATTTT
CASSLAPGFGGNTIYF
>NA|NA|TRBV18|TRBJ2-7
TGTGCCAGCTCAGCTCTCCCACCTACCTACGAGCAGTACTTC
CASSALPPTYEQYF
>TRBD1|NA|TRBV7-9|TRBJ1-2
TGTGCCAGCAGCGCCAGACAGGGGGTTAACTATGGCTACACCTTC
CASSARQGVNYGYTF
>TRBD2|NA|TRBV28|TRBJ2-5
TGTGCCAGCAGTTTCCTAACCGGACTAGCGGGACAAGAGACCCAGTACTTC
CASSFLTGLAGQETQYF
>NA|NA|TRBV5-1|TRBJ2-3
TGCGCCAGCAGCCCCCCTATTGGAAGCACAGATACGCAGTATTTT
CASSPPIGSTDTQYF
>TRBD2|NA|TRBV25-1|TRBJ2-5
TGTGCCAGCAGCCAGGGACTAGCGGGAGCATTAAAGACCCAGTACTTC
CASSQGLAGALKTQYF
>TRBD1|once|TRBV7-8|TRBJ1-4
TGTGCCAGCAGCTTAAAGCCCGGGACAGGGAGGGAAAAACTGTTTTTT
CASSLKPGTGREKLFF
>NA|once|TRBV14|TRBJ2-1
TGTGCCAGCAGCCGGGACAACTCCTACAATGAGCAGTTCTTC
CASSRDNSYNEQFF
>TRBD2|NA|TRBV7-9|TRBJ2-7
TGTGCCAGCAGCCTTGGACTAGCGGGGTCCTACGAGCAGTACTTC
CASSLGLAGSYEQYF
>NA|NA|TRBV6-4|TRBJ2-3
TGTGCCAGCAGCTCTTCCGAGAGGGGCGATACGCAGTATTTT
CASSSSERGDTQYF
>NA|once|TRBV4-1|TRBJ2-3
TGCGCCAGCAGCCCTCAGGGAGGCGGAGGCACAGATACGCAGTATTTT
CASSPQGGGGTDTQYF
>NA|NA|TRBV27|TRBJ2-5
TGTGCCAGCAGCGATACAGAGACCCAGTACTTC
CASSDTETQYF
>NA|NA|TRBV7-3|TRBJ2-4
TGTGCCAGCGGTGACAGTTTAGGCATTCAGTACTTC
CASGDSLGIQYF
>NA|NA|TRBV11-2|TRBJ2-6
TGTGCCAGCAGCTCCGGGCGGGTCGCCAACGTCCTGACTTTC
CASSSGRVANVLTF
>TRBD2|NA|TRBV28|TRBJ2-7
TGTGCCAGCAGTGGAAGGGGGGGACTAGCACACGAGCAGTACTTC
CASSGRGGLAHEQYF
>NA|NA|TRBV5-1|TRBJ2-3
TGCGCCAGCAGCCGGCCCCCAGATACGCAGTATTTT
CASSRPPDTQYF
>TRBD1|NA|TRBV7-2|TRBJ2-3
TGTGCCAGCAGCATCGACAGGGGCACAGATACGCAGTATTTT
CASSIDRGTDTQYF
>NA|NA|TRBV18|TRBJ2-2
TGTGCCAGCTCACCACTGACAGGATTGAACACCGGGGAGCTGTTTTTT
CASSPLTGLNTGELFF
>NA|once|TRBV7-9|TRBJ2-7
TGTGCCAGCAGCACAGGGTGGGGTGAGCAGTACTTC
CASSTGWGEQYF
>NA|NA|TRBV6-5|TRBJ1-1
TGTGCCAGCAGTTACTCGACGACGAACACTGAAGCTTTCTTT
CASSYSTTNTEAFF
>TRBD1|NA|TRBV6-5|TRBJ2-1
TGTGCCAGCAGTACCGGGACAGTGACCTACAATGAGCAGTTCTTC
CASSTGTVTYNEQFF
>NA|NA|TRBV28|TRBJ1-1
TGTGCCAGCAGCCAGAACTACAACACTGAAGCTTTCTTT
CASSQNYNTEAFF
>TRBD2|NA|TRBV28|TRBJ2-4
TGTGCCAGCCGACTAGCGGGAGGGGGGAAGGACATTCAGTACTTC
CASRLAGGGKDIQYF
>TRBD2|NA|TRBV28|TRBJ2-7
TGTGCCAGCAGTTCCCCGTATTTCCGTAGCGGGACTTACGAGCAGTACTTC
CASSSPYFRSGTYEQYF
>NA|NA|TRBV11-3|TRBJ2-1
TGTGCCAGCAGCTTAGAGGCGTTTTCCTCCTACAATGAGCAGTTCTTC
CASSLEAFSSYNEQFF
>NA|NA|TRBV13|TRBJ2-1
TGTGCCAGCAGCTTAGGCGGTGGCTCCTACAATGAGCAGTTCTTC
CASSLGGGSYNEQFF
>NA|NA|TRBV7-9|TRBJ2-7
TGTGCCAGCAGCTTAGTAGGAGGACCCTCCTACGAGCAGTACTTC
CASSLVGGPSYEQYF
>NA|once|TRBV5-1|TRBJ1-1
TGCGCCAGCAGCTTGGAACTATCCAAGAACACTGAAGCTTTCTTT
CASSLELSKNTEAFF
>TRBD2|NA|TRBV5-1|TRBJ2-3
TGCGCCAGCAGCTTGGGGGCGGGAGTTGATACGCAGTATTTT
CASSLGAGVDTQYF
>TRBD2|NA|TRBV6-5|TRBJ2-7
TGTGCCAGCAGTTACTCCGGGGCGGGAGACCCCTACGAGCAGTACTTC
CASSYSGAGDPYEQYF
>NA|NA|TRBV5-4|TRBJ2-3
TGTGCCAGCAGCTTGCCGGGGGTCACAGATACGCAGTATTTT
CASSLPGVTDTQYF
>NA|NA|TRBV6-1|TRBJ1-5
TGTGCCAGCACAACAGGATTAAATCAGCCCCAGCATTTT
CASTTGLNQPQHF